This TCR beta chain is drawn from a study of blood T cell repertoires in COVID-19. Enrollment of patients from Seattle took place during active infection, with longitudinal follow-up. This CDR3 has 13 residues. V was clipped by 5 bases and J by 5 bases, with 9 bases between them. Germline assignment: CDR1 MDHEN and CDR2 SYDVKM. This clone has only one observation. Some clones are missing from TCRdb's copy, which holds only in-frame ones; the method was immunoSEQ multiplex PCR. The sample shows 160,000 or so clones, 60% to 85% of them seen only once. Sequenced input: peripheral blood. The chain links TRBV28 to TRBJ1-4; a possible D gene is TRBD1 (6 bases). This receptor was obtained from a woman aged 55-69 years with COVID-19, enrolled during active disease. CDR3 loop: CASSKQGNEKLFF. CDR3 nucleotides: TGTGCCAGCAGTAAACAGGGAAATGAAAAACTGTTTTTT.